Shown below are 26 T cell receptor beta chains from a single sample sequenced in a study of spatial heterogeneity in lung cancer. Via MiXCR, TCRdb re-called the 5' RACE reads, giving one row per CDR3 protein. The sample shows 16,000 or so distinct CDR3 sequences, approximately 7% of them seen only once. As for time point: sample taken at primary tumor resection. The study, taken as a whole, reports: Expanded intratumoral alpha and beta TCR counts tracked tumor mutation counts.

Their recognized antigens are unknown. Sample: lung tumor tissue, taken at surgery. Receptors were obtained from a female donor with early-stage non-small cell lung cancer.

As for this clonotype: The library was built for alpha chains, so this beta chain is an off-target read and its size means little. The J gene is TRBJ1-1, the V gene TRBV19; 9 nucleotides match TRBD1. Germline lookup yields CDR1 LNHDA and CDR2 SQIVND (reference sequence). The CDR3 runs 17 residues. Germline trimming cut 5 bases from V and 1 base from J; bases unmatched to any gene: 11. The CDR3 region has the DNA TGTGCCAGTAGTGGGCGGGGGACAGGGAAGACGAACACTGAAGCTTTCTTT. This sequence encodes CASSGRGTGKTNTEAFF. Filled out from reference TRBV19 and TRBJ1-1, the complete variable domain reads DGGITQSPKYLFRKEGQNVTLSCEQNLNHDAMYWYRQDPGQGLRLIYYSQIVNDFQKGDIAEGYSVSREKKESFPLTVTSAQKNPTAFYLCASSGRGTGKTNTEAFFGQGTRLTVV.

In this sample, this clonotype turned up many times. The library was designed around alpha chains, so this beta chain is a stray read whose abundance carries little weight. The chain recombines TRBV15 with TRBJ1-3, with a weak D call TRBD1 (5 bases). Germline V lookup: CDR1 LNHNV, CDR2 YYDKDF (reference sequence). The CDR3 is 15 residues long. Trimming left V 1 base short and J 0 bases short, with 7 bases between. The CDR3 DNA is TGTGCCACCAGCAGAGTTACAGGCTCTGGAAACACCATATATTTT. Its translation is CATSRVTGSGNTIYF. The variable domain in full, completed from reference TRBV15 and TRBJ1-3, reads DAMVIQNPRYQVTQFGKPVTLSCSQTLNHNVMYWYQQKSSQAPKLLFHYYDKDFNNEADTPDNFQSRRPNTSFCFLDIRSPGLGDTAMYLCATSRVTGSGNTIYFGEGSWLTVV.

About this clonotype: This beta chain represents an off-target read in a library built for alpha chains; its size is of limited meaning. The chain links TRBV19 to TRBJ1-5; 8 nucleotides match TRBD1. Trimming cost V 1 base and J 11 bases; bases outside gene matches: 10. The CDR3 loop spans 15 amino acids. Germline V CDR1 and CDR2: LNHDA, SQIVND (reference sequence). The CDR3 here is CASSIARGQVRSQHF. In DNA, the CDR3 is TGTGCCAGTAGTATAGCGAGGGGACAGGTTCGGTCCCAGCATTTT.

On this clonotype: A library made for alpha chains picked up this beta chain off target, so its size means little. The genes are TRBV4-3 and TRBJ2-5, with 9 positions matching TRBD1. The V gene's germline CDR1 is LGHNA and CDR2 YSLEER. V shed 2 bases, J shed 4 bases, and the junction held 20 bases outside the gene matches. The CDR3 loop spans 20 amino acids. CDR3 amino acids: CASSQHLGPDRGALRETQYF. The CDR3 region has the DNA TGCGCCAGCAGCCAACACCTAGGCCCGGACAGGGGCGCGCTACGAGAGACCCAGTACTTC.

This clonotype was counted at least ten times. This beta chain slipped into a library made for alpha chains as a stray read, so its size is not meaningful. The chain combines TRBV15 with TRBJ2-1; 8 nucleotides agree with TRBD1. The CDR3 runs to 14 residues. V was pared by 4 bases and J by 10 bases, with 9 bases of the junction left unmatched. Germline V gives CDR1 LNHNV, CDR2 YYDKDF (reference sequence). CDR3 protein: CATSIDRGLDEQFF. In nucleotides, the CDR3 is TGTGCCACCAGCATTGACAGGGGCCTCGACGAGCAGTTCTTC.

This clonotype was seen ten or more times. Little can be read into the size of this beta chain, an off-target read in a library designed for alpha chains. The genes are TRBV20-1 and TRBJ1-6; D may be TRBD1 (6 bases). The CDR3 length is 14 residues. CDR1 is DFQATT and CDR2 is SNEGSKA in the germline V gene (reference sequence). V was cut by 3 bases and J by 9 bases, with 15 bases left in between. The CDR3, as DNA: TGCAGTGCTAGGCCGCAGGGGACGGGTTCACCCCTCCACTTT. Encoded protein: CSARPQGTGSPLHF.

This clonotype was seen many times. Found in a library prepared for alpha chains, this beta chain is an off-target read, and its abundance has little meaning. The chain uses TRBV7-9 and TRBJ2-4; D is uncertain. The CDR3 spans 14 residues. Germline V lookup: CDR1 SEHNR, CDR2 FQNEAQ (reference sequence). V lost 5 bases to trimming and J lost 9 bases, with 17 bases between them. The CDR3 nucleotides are TGTGCCAGCAGCGTAGGCGGTTCGGATGGCATTCAGTACTTC. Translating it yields CASSVGGSDGIQYF.

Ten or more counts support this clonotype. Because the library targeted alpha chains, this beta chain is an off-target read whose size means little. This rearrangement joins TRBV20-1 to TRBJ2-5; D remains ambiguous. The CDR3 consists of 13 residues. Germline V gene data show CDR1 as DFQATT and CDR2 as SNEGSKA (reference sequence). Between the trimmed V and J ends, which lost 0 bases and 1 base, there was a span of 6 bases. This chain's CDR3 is CSARDSTQETQYF. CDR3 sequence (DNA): TGCAGTGCTAGAGATTCAACCCAAGAGACCCAGTACTTC.

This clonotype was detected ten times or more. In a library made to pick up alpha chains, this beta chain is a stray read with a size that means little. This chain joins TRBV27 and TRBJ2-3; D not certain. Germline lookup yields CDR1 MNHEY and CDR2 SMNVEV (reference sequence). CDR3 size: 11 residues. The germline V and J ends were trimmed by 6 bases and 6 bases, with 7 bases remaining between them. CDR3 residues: CASRKADTQYF. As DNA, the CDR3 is TGTGCCAGCAGGAAAGCTGATACGCAGTATTTT.

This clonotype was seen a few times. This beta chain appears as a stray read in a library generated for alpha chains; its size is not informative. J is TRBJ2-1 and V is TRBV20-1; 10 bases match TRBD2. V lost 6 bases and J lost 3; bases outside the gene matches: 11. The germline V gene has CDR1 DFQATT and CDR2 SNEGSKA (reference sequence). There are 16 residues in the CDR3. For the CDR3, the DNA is TGCAGTGCCTTATACCAGCGGGGGGGGTTCTACAATGAGCAGTTCTTC. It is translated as CSALYQRGGFYNEQFF.

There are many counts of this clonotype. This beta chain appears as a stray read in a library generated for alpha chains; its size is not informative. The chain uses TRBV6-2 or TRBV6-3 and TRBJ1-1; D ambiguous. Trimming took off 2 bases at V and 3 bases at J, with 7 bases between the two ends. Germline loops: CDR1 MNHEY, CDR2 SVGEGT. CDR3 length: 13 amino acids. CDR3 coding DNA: TGTGCCAGCAGTTACCGGGTCGACACTGAAGCTTTCTTT. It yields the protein CASSYRVDTEAFF.

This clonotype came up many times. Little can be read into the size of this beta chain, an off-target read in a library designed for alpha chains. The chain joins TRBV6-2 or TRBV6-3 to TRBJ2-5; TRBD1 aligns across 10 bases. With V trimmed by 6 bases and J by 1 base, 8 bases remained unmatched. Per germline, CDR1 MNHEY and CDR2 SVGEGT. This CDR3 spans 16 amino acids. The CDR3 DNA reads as TGTGCCAGCAGCTCCGGGACAGGGGCTATCCAAGAGACCCAGTACTTC. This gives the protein CASSSGTGAIQETQYF.

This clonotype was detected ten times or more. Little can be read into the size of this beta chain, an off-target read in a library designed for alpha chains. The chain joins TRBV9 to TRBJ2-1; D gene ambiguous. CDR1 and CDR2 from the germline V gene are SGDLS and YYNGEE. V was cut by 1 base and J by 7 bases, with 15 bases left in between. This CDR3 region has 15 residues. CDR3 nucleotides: TGTGCCAGCAGCGTAAGGGCAGGTGGGATAAATGAGCAGTTCTTC. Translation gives CASSVRAGGINEQFF.

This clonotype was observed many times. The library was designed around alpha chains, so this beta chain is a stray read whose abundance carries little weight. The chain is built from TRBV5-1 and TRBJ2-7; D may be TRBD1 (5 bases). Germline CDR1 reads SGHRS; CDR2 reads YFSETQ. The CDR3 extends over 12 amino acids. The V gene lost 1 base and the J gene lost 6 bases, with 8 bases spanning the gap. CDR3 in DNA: TGCGCCAGCAGCTTGAAAGGGGTCGAGCAGTACTTC. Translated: CASSLKGVEQYF.

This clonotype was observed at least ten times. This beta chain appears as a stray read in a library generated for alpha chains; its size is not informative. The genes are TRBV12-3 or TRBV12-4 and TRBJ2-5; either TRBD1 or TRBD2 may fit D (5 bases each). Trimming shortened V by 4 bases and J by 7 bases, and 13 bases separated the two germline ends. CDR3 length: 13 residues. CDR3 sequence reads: CASSSNSGGTQYF. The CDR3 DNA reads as TGTGCCAGCAGTTCAAACAGTGGGGGGACCCAGTACTTC.

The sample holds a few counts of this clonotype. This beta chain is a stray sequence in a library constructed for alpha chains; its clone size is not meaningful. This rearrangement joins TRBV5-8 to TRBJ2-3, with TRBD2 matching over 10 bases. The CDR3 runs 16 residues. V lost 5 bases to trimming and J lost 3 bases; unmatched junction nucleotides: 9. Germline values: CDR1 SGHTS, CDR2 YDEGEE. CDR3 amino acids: CASRRSGGAGTDTQYF. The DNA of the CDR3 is TGTGCCAGCAGGAGAAGCGGGGGGGCGGGGACAGATACGCAGTATTTT.

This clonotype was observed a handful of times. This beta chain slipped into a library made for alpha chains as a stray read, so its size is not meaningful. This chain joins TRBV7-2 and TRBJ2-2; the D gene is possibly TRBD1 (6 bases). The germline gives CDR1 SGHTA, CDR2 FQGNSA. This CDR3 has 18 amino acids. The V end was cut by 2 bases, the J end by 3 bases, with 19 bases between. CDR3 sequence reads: CASSLLAPRGLYTGELFF. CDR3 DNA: TGTGCCAGCAGCTTATTAGCTCCCAGGGGCCTCTACACCGGGGAGCTGTTTTTT.

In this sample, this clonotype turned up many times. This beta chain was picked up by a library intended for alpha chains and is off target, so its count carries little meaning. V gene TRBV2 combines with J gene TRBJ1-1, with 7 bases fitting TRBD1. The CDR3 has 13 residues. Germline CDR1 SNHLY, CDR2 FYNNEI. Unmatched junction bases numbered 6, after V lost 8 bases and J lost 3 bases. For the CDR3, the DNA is TGTGCCAGCTGTCAGGGGGTAGACACTGAAGCTTTCTTT. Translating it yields CASCQGVDTEAFF.

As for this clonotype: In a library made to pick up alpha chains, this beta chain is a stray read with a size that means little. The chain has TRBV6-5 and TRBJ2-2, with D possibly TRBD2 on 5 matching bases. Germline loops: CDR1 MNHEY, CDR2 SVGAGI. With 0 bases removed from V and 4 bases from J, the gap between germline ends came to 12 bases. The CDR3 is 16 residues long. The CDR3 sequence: CASSYSRRTSTGELFF. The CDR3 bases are TGTGCCAGCAGTTACTCGAGGAGGACGAGCACCGGGGAGCTGTTTTTT.

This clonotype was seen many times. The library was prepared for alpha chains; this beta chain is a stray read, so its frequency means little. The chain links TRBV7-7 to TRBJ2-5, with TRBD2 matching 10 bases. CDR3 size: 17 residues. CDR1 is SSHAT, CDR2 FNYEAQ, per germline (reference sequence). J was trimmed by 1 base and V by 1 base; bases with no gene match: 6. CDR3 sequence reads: CASSLGLSGGAQETQYF. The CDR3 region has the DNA TGTGCCAGCAGCTTAGGCTTGAGCGGGGGGGCCCAAGAGACCCAGTACTTC.

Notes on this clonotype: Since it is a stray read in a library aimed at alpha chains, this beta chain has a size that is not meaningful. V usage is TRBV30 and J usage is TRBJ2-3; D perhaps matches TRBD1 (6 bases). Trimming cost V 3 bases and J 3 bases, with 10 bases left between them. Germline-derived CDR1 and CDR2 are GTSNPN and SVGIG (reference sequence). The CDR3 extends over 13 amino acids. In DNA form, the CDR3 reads TGTGCCTGGAGGGGGGCCGGTACAGATACGCAGTATTTT. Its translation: CAWRGAGTDTQYF.

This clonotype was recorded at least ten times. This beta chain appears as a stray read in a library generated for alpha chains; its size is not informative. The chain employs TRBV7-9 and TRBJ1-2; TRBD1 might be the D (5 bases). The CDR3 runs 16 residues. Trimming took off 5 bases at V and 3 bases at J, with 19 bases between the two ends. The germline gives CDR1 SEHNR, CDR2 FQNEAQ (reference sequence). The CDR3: CASSPLGAELYYGYTF. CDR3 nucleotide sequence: TGTGCCAGCAGCCCTCTTGGGGCAGAGCTATACTATGGCTACACCTTC. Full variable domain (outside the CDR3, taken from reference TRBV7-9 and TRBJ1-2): DTGVSQNPRHKITKRGQNVTFRCDPISEHNRLYWYRQTLGQGPEFLTYFQNEAQLEKSRLLSDRFSAERPKGSFSTLEIQRTEQGDSAMYLCASSPLGAELYYGYTFGSGTRLTVV.

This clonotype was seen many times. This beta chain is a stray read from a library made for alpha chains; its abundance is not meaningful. CDR3 residues: CASSYGTISTDTQYF. The CDR3 nucleotides are TGTGCCAGCAGTTACGGGACTATTAGCACAGATACGCAGTATTTT. This chain connects TRBV6-6 to TRBJ2-3, with 7 bases aligning to TRBD2. Trimming removed 2 bases from V and 0 bases from J; junction bases left unmatched: 2. The germline V gene has CDR1 MNHNY and CDR2 SVGAGI (reference sequence). This CDR3 is built from 15 residues.

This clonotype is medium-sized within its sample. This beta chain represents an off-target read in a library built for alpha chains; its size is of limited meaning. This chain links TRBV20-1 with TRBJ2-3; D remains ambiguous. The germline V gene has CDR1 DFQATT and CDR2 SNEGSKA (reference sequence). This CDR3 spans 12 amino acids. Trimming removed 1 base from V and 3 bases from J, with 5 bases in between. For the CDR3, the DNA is TGCAGTGCTAGAGGATGGACAGATACGCAGTATTTT. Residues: CSARGWTDTQYF.

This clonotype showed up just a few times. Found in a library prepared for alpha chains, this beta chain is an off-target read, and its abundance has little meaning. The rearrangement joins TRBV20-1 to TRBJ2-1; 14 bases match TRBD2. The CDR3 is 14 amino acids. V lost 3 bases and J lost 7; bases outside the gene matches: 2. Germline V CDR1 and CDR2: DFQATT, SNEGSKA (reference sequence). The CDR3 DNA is TGCAGTGCTAGGACTAGCGGGGGGGCAAATGAGCAGTTCTTC. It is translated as CSARTSGGANEQFF.

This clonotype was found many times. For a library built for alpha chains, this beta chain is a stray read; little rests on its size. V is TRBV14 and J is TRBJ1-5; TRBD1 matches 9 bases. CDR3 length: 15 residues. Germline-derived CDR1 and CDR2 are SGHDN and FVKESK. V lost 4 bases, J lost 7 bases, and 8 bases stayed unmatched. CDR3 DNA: TGTGCCAGCAGCCCCGGGACAGGGTTCGGACAGCCCCAGCATTTT. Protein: CASSPGTGFGQPQHF. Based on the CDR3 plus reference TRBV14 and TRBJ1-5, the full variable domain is EAGVTQFPSHSVIEKGQTVTLRCDPISGHDNLYWYRRVMGKEIKFLLHFVKESKQDESGMPNNRFLAERTGGTYSTLKVQPAELEDSGVYFCASSPGTGFGQPQHFGDGTRLSIL.